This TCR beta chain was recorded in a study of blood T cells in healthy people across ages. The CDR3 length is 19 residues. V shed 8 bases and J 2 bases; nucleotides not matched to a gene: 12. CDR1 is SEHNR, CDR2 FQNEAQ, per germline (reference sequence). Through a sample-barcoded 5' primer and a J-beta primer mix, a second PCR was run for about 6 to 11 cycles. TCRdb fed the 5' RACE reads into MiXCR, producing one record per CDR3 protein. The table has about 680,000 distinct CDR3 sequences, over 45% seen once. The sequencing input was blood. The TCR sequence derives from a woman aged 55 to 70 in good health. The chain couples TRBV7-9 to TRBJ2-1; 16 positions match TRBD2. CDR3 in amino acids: CASVTSGLAGGQTYNEQFF. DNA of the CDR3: TGTGCCAGCGTAACTTCGGGACTAGCGGGAGGGCAGACCTACAATGAGCAGTTCTTC.